The 9 T cell receptor beta chains in this list originate from one sample, sequenced in a study of early T cells in non-severe SARS-CoV-2 infection. TCRdb fed the 5' RACE reads into MiXCR, producing one record per CDR3 protein. This sample has roughly 66,000 distinct CDR3 sequences, with less than 9.5% found just once. Sequencing was done on a sample of whole blood. These receptor sequences come from an adult who was a healthcare worker with PCR-confirmed SARS-CoV-2 infection or an uninfected control (not recorded which).

The chain combines TRBV28 with TRBJ2-1; D is uncertain. Per germline, CDR1 MDHEN and CDR2 SYDVKM. CDR3 length: 12 residues. Trimming took off 3 bases at V and 8 bases at J, with 8 bases between the two ends. The CDR3 coding sequence is TGTGCCAGCAGTTTCCTTAGGTATGAGCAGTTCTTC. Its protein is CASSFLRYEQFF.

The chain couples TRBV24-1 to TRBJ2-2; D remains unclear. Germline CDR1 and CDR2: KGHDR and SFDVKD. Trimming cost V 6 bases and J 3 bases, with 7 bases left between them. CDR3 length equals 13 residues. The CDR3 loop reads CATSYPDTGELFF. In DNA form, the CDR3 reads TGTGCCACCAGTTATCCCGACACCGGGGAGCTGTTTTTT.

This clonotype turned up a few times. The chain links TRBV4-1 to TRBJ2-2; possibly TRBD2 for D (6 bases). Deletions cut 4 bases from V and 6 bases from J, with 6 bases between. The CDR3 totals 12 residues. The germline gives CDR1 MGHRA, CDR2 YSYEKL. CDR3 protein: CASSRGAGELFF. For the CDR3, the DNA is TGCGCCAGCAGCCGGGGGGCCGGGGAGCTGTTTTTT.

This clonotype was found many times. The chain is built from TRBV19 and TRBJ1-5, with a possible D match to TRBD1 (5 bases). Germline CDR1 and CDR2: LNHDA and SQIVND (reference sequence). This CDR3 spans 14 amino acids. Trimming stripped 6 bases from V and 2 bases from J, with 11 bases between. CDR3 region: CASRYPGGNQPQHF. CDR3 in DNA: TGTGCCAGTAGGTATCCGGGGGGCAATCAGCCCCAGCATTTT.

The rearrangement links TRBV6-1 to TRBJ2-3, with D perhaps TRBD1 (6 bases). Germline V CDR1 and CDR2: MNHNS, SASEGT. There are 14 residues in the CDR3. Trimming took off 8 bases at V and 4 bases at J, with 16 bases between the two ends. The CDR3 loop is CASHLRGLADTQYF. The CDR3 bases are TGTGCCAGCCACCTGAGGGGGTTGGCAGATACGCAGTATTTT.

This clonotype appeared many times. V and J are TRBV30 and TRBJ2-3, with TRBD2 matching 8 bases. Trimming at V came to 6 bases and at J to 4 bases, leaving 9 bases not matched to a gene. The CDR3 has 14 amino acids. The germline CDR1 and CDR2 sequences are GTSNPN and SVGIG (reference sequence). Here the CDR3 DNA reads TGTGCCTGCGTATTAGCGGGAAGGGCAGATACGCAGTATTTT. It translates to CACVLAGRADTQYF.

This clonotype was counted a single time. J is TRBJ2-3 and V is TRBV28, with 9 nucleotides matching TRBD2. V trimming: 6 bases; J trimming: 2 bases; junction bases outside the gene matches: 9. Per the germline V gene, CDR1 is MDHEN and CDR2 is SYDVKM. The CDR3 consists of 16 residues. CDR3 region: CASSPRLAEYTDTQYF. The CDR3 bases are TGTGCCAGCAGCCCTAGACTAGCGGAATACACAGATACGCAGTATTTT.

This clonotype was counted only a few times. The chain joins TRBV5-1 to TRBJ2-7; 7 bases match TRBD2. CDR3 size: 14 residues. The V segment lost 0 bases and the J segment 0 bases; nucleotides outside the gene matches: 0. Germline V lookup: CDR1 SGHRS, CDR2 YFSETQ. DNA of the CDR3: TGCGCCAGCAGCTTGGGACTAGCCTCCTACGAGCAGTACTTC. Its protein product is CASSLGLASYEQYF.

This clonotype was seen ten or more times. This rearrangement joins TRBV9 to TRBJ2-1; TRBD2 might be the D (5 bases). This CDR3 has 15 amino acids. Trimming removed 4 bases from V and 2 bases from J, with 13 bases in between. The V gene's germline CDR1 is SGDLS and CDR2 YYNGEE. CDR3: CASSLLGNTYNEQFF. The CDR3 DNA is TGTGCCAGCAGCTTACTAGGTAATACCTACAATGAGCAGTTCTTC.